These 12 T cell receptor beta chains originate from one sample sequenced in a study of OX40 agonist ivuxolimab in advanced cancers. Method: immunoSEQ multiplex PCR; TCRdb's copy keeps in-frame clones and lacks some. The data show approximately 46,000 clones, approximately 80% seen once. Sequenced here: CD4+ or CD8+ T cells sorted from blood, sampled in a trial of the OX40 agonist ivuxolimab. The source of these receptors is an adult with an advanced solid tumor such as melanoma, head and neck, liver or kidney cancer.

This clone was detected only a few times. The chain couples TRBV15 to TRBJ2-1, with D tentatively TRBD2 (6 bases). The V and J ends lost 2 bases and 0 bases respectively, with 11 bases between them. The CDR3 is 16 residues long. Germline V gene lookup returns CDR1 LNHNV and CDR2 YYDKDF (reference sequence). This CDR3 reads CATSRSYGGSYNEQFF. The CDR3 DNA sequence: TGTGCCACCAGCAGATCATACGGGGGCTCCTACAATGAGCAGTTCTTC.

This sequence joins TRBV29-1 and TRBJ2-5; unclear D gene. V was shortened by 7 bases and J by 5 bases, with 17 bases between the two germline ends. Germline assignment: CDR1 SQVTM and CDR2 ANQGSEA. This CDR3 region has 13 residues. The CDR3 sequence is CSGRRRLGETQYF. DNA of the CDR3: TGCAGCGGACGTAGGCGGCTCGGGGAGACCCAGTACTTC.

The rearrangement links TRBV4-3 to TRBJ2-3, with D possibly called TRBD1 or TRBD2 (5 bases each). Trimming took 3 bases from V and 9 from J, leaving 16 bases between them. The CDR3 sequence is 14 residues long. Germline V gene lookup returns CDR1 LGHNA and CDR2 YSLEER. The CDR3 nucleotides read TGCGCCAGCAGCCAGTCCAATGGGGGTCTAACGCAGTATTTT. Its protein product is CASSQSNGGLTQYF.

The J gene is TRBJ1-5, the V gene TRBV2; D remains ambiguous. The germline CDR1 and CDR2 sequences are SNHLY and FYNNEI. CDR3 length: 15 residues. Trimming stripped 0 bases from V and 2 bases from J, with 8 bases between. This chain's CDR3 is CASSEAPTGNQPQHF. The CDR3 coding sequence is TGTGCCAGCAGTGAAGCGCCGACTGGCAATCAGCCCCAGCATTTT.

V gene TRBV7-2 combines with J gene TRBJ1-1; 10 positions agree with TRBD1. The CDR3 contains 17 residues. Trimming removed 8 bases from V and 4 bases from J; junction bases left unmatched: 16. CDR1 is SGHTA, CDR2 FQGNSA, per germline. CDR3 coding DNA: TGTGCCAGCTCCCGCTCCGGGACAGGGGCGGAGAGCACTGAAGCTTTCTTT. Translation gives CASSRSGTGAESTEAFF.

This sequence joins TRBV15 and TRBJ1-2; TRBD1 matches at 7 bases. J lost 4 bases, V lost 5 bases, and 10 bases had no gene match. The CDR3 runs to 15 residues. Germline V gives CDR1 LNHNV, CDR2 YYDKDF (reference sequence). In DNA, the CDR3 is TGTGCCACCAGCCCCCAAAAGTCAGGGGGCTATGGCTACACCTTC. Its protein product is CATSPQKSGGYGYTF.

This clone was detected once. This chain connects TRBV18 to TRBJ2-7; TRBD1 aligns across 9 bases. The trim removed 0 bases at V and 4 bases at J, leaving 1 base unmatched. CDR3 length: 14 residues. Germline values: CDR1 KGHSH, CDR2 LQKENI. The CDR3 region has the DNA TGTGCCAGCTCACCACCGACAGGGGGGTACGAGCAGTACTTC. It is translated as CASSPPTGGYEQYF. The variable domain in full, with the rest retrieved from reference TRBV18 and TRBJ2-7, is NAGVMQNPRHLVRRRGQEARLRCSPMKGHSHVYWYRQLPEEGLKFMVYLQKENIIDESGMPKERFSAEFPKEGPSILRIQQVVRGDSAAYFCASSPPTGGYEQYFGPGTRLTVT.

V gene TRBV6-5 combines with J gene TRBJ2-5; D is uncertain. CDR1 MNHEY and CDR2 SVGAGI come from the germline V gene. Trimming cost V 2 bases and J 6 bases, with 4 bases left between them. This CDR3 region has 11 residues. The CDR3 here is CASSYGKTQYF. The CDR3, as DNA: TGTGCCAGCAGTTACGGGAAGACCCAGTACTTC.

In this sample, this clone turned up a few times. The chain couples TRBV6-1 to TRBJ1-5; 7 nucleotides align to TRBD1. Trimming cost V 4 bases and J 4 bases; bases outside gene matches: 7. CDR1 and CDR2 (germline): MNHNS, SASEGT. This CDR3 spans 15 amino acids. DNA of the CDR3: TGTGCCAGCAGTGGATCGGGACAGCTTAATCAGCCCCAGCATTTT. This gives the protein CASSGSGQLNQPQHF.

This chain joins TRBV4-3 and TRBJ1-5; D is possibly TRBD1 (6 bases). Germline-derived CDR1 and CDR2 are LGHNA and YSLEER. The CDR3 is 13 amino acids. V lost 0 bases and J lost 10, with 10 bases in between. The CDR3 spells CASSQEEQGPQHF. In DNA form, the CDR3 reads TGCGCCAGCAGCCAAGAAGAACAGGGACCCCAGCATTTT.

V is TRBV30 and J is TRBJ2-1; D uncertain. Trimming shortened V by 1 base and J by 4 bases, and 8 bases separated the two germline ends. Germline CDR1 reads GTSNPN; CDR2 reads SVGIG (reference sequence). CDR3 length equals 13 residues. The CDR3 DNA is TGTGCCTGGAGTGCGGACGTATACAATGAGCAGTTCTTC. Residues: CAWSADVYNEQFF.

The V and J genes are TRBV7-9 and TRBJ2-3, with 11 bases that match TRBD2. Germline trimming cut 5 bases from V and 0 bases from J; bases unmatched to any gene: 7. CDR1 and CDR2 from the germline V gene are SEHNR and FQNEAQ (reference sequence). The CDR3 sequence is 17 residues long. CDR3 loop: CASSRGTSGLSTDTQYF. Here the CDR3 DNA reads TGTGCCAGCAGCCGAGGGACTAGCGGACTAAGCACAGATACGCAGTATTTT. Variable domain in full (rest from reference TRBV7-9 and TRBJ2-3): DTGVSQNPRHKITKRGQNVTFRCDPISEHNRLYWYRQTLGQGPEFLTYFQNEAQLEKSRLLSDRFSAERPKGSFSTLEIQRTEQGDSAMYLCASSRGTSGLSTDTQYFGPGTRLTVL.